These T cell receptor beta chains were read from a single sample in a study of cytomegalovirus exposure and HLA in healthy donors. Using immunoSEQ multiplex PCR, the repertoire was profiled, and TCRdb retains in-frame clones only, with some absent. The data hold 150,000 to 200,000 clones, with about 80% observed a single time. The sequenced sample was PBMCs. The origin of the receptors is a woman aged 35 to 49 in good health and CMV-seronegative. The CDR3 runs from the conserved cysteine through the conserved F or W. D genes are given only for firm matches. Not every row has a clone size; where given, it reads once, few, many or a size class.

J | V | D | size | DNA | CDR3
TRBJ1-1 | TRBV6-5 | - | - | TGTGCCAGCAGTTACTCAGAGGGGGACACTGAAGCTTTCTTT | CASSYSEGDTEAFF
TRBJ1-1 | TRBV6-6 | - | - | TGTGCCAGCAGTTACGGAGAGGACACTGAAGCTTTCTTT | CASSYGEDTEAFF
TRBJ1-5 | TRBV19 | TRBD1 | few | TGTGCCAGTGGACAGGGAAATCAGCCCCAGCATTTT | CASGQGNQPQHF
TRBJ2-5 | TRBV11-3 | TRBD1 | - | TGTGCCAGCAGCTTAGGGGGGACAGATCAAGAGACCCAGTACTTC | CASSLGGTDQETQYF
TRBJ2-7 | TRBV19 | TRBD1 | - | TGTGCCAGTAGGGCCCGGGACAGCACCTACGAGCAGTACTTC | CASRARDSTYEQYF
TRBJ2-5 | TRBV5-5 | - | once | TGTGCCAGCAGCGAGGTAGCAGTACAAGAGACCCAGTACTTC | CASSEVAVQETQYF
TRBJ1-2 | TRBV7-2 | - | - | TGTGCCAGCAGCCCAGGGGTAGGGAACTATGGCTACACCTTC | CASSPGVGNYGYTF
TRBJ2-5 | TRBV7-2 | - | - | TGTGCCAGCAGCTTATCGAAGGGGCGGGAGACCCAGTACTTC | CASSLSKGRETQYF
TRBJ1-1 | TRBV5-1 | TRBD1 | few | TGCGCCAGCAGGGACAGGAGCATGAACACTGAAGCTTTCTTT | CASRDRSMNTEAFF
TRBJ2-1 | TRBV10-3 | TRBD1 | - | TGTGCCATCAGTGACTTGGGACAGGGGGCGTCATACAATGAGCAGTTCTTC | CAISDLGQGASYNEQFF
TRBJ1-4 | TRBV19 | TRBD1 | - | TGTGCCAGTCGGACCGGGACAGGAGATCAAAAACTGTTTTTT | CASRTGTGDQKLFF
TRBJ1-2 | TRBV4-1 | TRBD1 | - | TGCGCCAGCAGCCAAGGACAGGGGGCCTACTATGGCTACACCTTC | CASSQGQGAYYGYTF
TRBJ2-1 | TRBV11-3 | - | once | TGTGCCAGCAGCTTCCAACCCGCGGGCCTTTACAATGAGCAGTTCTTC | CASSFQPAGLYNEQFF
TRBJ1-5 | TRBV7-3 | - | - | TGTGCCAGCAGCCCGGGGAGCAATCAGCCCCAGCATTTT | CASSPGSNQPQHF
TRBJ2-3 | TRBV5-1 | - | - | TGCGCCAGCAGCTTAGGTCTAGCTCTTAGCACAGATACGCAGTATTTT | CASSLGLALSTDTQYF
TRBJ2-2 | TRBV19 | - | - | TGTGCCAGTAGGATTAGCGGTGCAAACACCGGGGAGCTGTTTTTT | CASRISGANTGELFF
TRBJ1-2 | TRBV27 | TRBD1 | - | TGTGCCAGCAGTTTCGGTCTCTTTCGGCCGGGACAGGGTGGTGGCTACACCTTC | CASSFGLFRPGQGGGYTF
TRBJ2-1 | TRBV6-1 | - | once | TGTGCCAGCAGTGAAGATGCGGGGTACTCCTACAATGAGCAGTTCTTC | CASSEDAGYSYNEQFF
TRBJ1-4 | TRBV5-1 | - | - | TGCGCCAGCAGCTTGGCCGGCGGGCGGGGAGAAAAACTGTTTTTT | CASSLAGGRGEKLFF
TRBJ1-1 | TRBV18 | TRBD1 | - | TGTGCCAGCTCAACGAGACAGGGGTCGGAGAACACTGAAGCTTTCTTT | CASSTRQGSENTEAFF
TRBJ2-3 | TRBV7-2 | - | - | TGTGCCGGCAGCTTAGCGGACTTACGTCAAGGTACGCAGTATTTT | CAGSLADLRQGTQYF
TRBJ1-1 | TRBV20-1 | - | - | TGCAGTGGCCAGGGTTCAACTGAAGCTTTCTTT | CSGQGSTEAFF
TRBJ2-5 | TRBV7-3 | - | few | TGTGCCAGCAGCTTATATCCGGGGGTCGGAGAGACCCAGTACTTC | CASSLYPGVGETQYF
TRBJ2-1 | TRBV5-4 | TRBD2 | - | TGTGCCAGCAGGTTTCTAGCGGGTACCTACAATGAGCAGTTCTTC | CASRFLAGTYNEQFF
TRBJ1-2 | TRBV19 | TRBD1 | - | TGTGCCAGTATCCGGGCACAGGGGGGAAAAACAGGGGGCTACACCTTC | CASIRAQGGKTGGYTF
TRBJ2-1 | TRBV7-9 | TRBD2 | - | TGTGCCAGCAGCCCTCTGGGACTAAGCTTTGGCTCCTACAATGAGCAGTTCTTC | CASSPLGLSFGSYNEQFF
TRBJ2-7 | TRBV5-1 | - | - | TGCGCCAGCAGTACGGGGGGCTGGTCCGAGCAGTACTTC | CASSTGGWSEQYF
TRBJ1-4 | TRBV11-3 | - | - | TGTGCCAGCTCTAGCGGGGCAGTTCAAGAAAAACTGTTTTTT | CASSSGAVQEKLFF
TRBJ1-1 | TRBV14 | TRBD1 | - | TGTGCCAGCAGCACACAGACAGGGACCCCTGAAGCTTTCTTT | CASSTQTGTPEAFF
TRBJ2-2 | TRBV7-3 | - | - | TGTGCCAGCAGCCTAAAACAGAACACCGGGGAGCTGTTTTTT | CASSLKQNTGELFF
TRBJ1-5 | TRBV7-9 | - | - | TGTGCCAGCAGCGGCCCGACAGGATTGAATCAGCCCCAGCATTTT | CASSGPTGLNQPQHF
TRBJ1-2 | TRBV18 | TRBD1 | - | TGTGCCAGCTCACCAGTGACAGGGGGCAGCTATGGCTACACCTTC | CASSPVTGGSYGYTF
TRBJ2-1 | TRBV7-9 | TRBD1 | - | TGTGCCAGCAGCCTCTGGGACAGGGTGTACAATGAGCAGTTCTTC | CASSLWDRVYNEQFF
TRBJ2-5 | TRBV4-3 | TRBD1 | - | TGCGCCAGCAGCCAAGAAGGGGCAGGGGGCGCGGAGACCCAGTACTTC | CASSQEGAGGAETQYF
TRBJ1-1 | TRBV6-1 | - | - | TGTGCCAGCACCCTTGAGGGTGCGAACACTGAAGCTTTCTTT | CASTLEGANTEAFF
TRBJ1-5 | TRBV30 | TRBD1 | - | TGTGCCTGGAGTGTACGGTCAGGGACAGGACAGCCCCAGCATTTT | CAWSVRSGTGQPQHF
TRBJ2-1 | TRBV11-3 | - | - | TGTGCCAGCAGCTCCACCAGGCTGAATGAGCAGTTCTTC | CASSSTRLNEQFF
TRBJ2-3 | TRBV9 | - | - | TGTGCCAGCAGCCGCGGGTACACAGATACGCAGTATTTT | CASSRGYTDTQYF
TRBJ2-7 | TRBV18 | TRBD2 | - | TGTGCCAGCTCACCCCCCCGACTAGCGGGGACCTACGAGCAGTACTTC | CASSPPRLAGTYEQYF
TRBJ1-5 | TRBV30 | TRBD1 | - | TGTGCCTGGAGTGTACGACAGGGGTATAGCAATCAGCCCCAGCATTTT | CAWSVRQGYSNQPQHF
TRBJ2-7 | TRBV2 | TRBD1 | - | TGTGCCAGCAGCGCCGCCGGACAGGTCTACGAGCAGTACTTC | CASSAAGQVYEQYF
TRBJ1-2 | TRBV9 | - | - | TGTGCCAGCAGCGTAGCCACAGGAGCTAACTATGGCTACACCTTC | CASSVATGANYGYTF
TRBJ2-2 | TRBV5-1 | - | - | TGCGCCAGCAGCTCCGGACAGTCCACCGGGGAGCTGTTTTTT | CASSSGQSTGELFF
TRBJ2-2 | TRBV30 | - | - | TGTGCCTGGAGCCTGGGAGTCGCGAACACCGGGGAGCTGTTTTTT | CAWSLGVANTGELFF
TRBJ1-2 | TRBV5-6 | - | - | TGTGCCAGCAGCTTGGCCCTGATAGCCAACTATGGCTACACCTTC | CASSLALIANYGYTF
TRBJ1-2 | TRBV18 | TRBD1 | few | TGTGCCAGCTCACCGCCGGGACAGGATTATGGCTACACCTTC | CASSPPGQDYGYTF
TRBJ1-2 | TRBV18 | - | - | TGTGCCAGCTCCCCGCAGACACAGAACTATGGCTACACCTTC | CASSPQTQNYGYTF
TRBJ2-3 | TRBV6-1 | - | - | TGTGCCAGCAGTGAGAGTCAGGACACAGATACGCAGTATTTT | CASSESQDTDTQYF
TRBJ1-3 | TRBV30 | - | - | TGTGCCTGGAGGGGGGGTCCTGTCTCTGGAAACACCATATATTTT | CAWRGGPVSGNTIYF
TRBJ1-5 | TRBV19 | TRBD1 | - | TGTGCCAGTAGCACGGCAGGGGGCTCTCAGCCCCAGCATTTT | CASSTAGGSQPQHF